The present T cell receptor (beta chain) was sequenced within a study of identical twins. Study-wide results and limits: Surplus twin overlap in beta out-of-frame sequences was less pronounced. Fewer insertions marked abundant cord blood beta clonotypes; young adult naive trended weakly, memory not at all. Zero-insertion analyses were open to partial confounding by invariant MAIT and iNKT cells.

V lost 1 base and J lost 3, with 9 bases in between. This CDR3 contains 15 residues. Germline V gene sequence: CDR1 LGHDT, CDR2 YNNKEL (reference sequence). It was template switching that added a universal primer site, and there were unique molecular identifiers on the cDNA. Using its own MiXCR run on the 5' RACE reads, TCRdb lists one record per CDR3 protein. Of nearly 900,000 distinct CDR3 sequences in the sample, more than 9% were seen once. As to this clonotype: What it binds is unknown.

These data also featured in a second study, about yellow fever vaccine responses in identical twins.

The V call is TRBV3-1, the J call TRBJ1-4; D is possibly TRBD1 (5 bases). Sequenced input: PBMCs. The clonotype comes from a woman aged 18-29 years in good health. The CDR3 is CASSQALGANEKLFF. The CDR3 DNA sequence: TGTGCCAGCAGCCAAGCCCTGGGGGCTAATGAAAAACTGTTTTTT.